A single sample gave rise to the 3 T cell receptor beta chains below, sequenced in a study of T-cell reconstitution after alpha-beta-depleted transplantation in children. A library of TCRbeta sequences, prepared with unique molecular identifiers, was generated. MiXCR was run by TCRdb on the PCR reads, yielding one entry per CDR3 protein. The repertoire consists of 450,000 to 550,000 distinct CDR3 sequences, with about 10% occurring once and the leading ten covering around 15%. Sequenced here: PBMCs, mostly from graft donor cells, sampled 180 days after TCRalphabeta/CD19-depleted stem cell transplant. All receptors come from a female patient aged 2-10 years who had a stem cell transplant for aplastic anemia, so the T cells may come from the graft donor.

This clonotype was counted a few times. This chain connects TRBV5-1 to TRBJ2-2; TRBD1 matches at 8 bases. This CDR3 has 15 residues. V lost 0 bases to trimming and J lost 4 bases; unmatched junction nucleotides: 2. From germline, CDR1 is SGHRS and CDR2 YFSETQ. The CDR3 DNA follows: TGCGCCAGCAGCTTGGGGACAGGGAGCACCGGGGAGCTGTTTTTT. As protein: CASSLGTGSTGELFF.

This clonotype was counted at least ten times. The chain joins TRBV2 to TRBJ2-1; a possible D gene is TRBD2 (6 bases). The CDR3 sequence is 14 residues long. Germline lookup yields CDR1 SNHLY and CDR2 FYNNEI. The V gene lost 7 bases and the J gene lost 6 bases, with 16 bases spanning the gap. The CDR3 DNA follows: TGTGCCAGCACTACGGGAGCGGTGGGCAATGAGCAGTTCTTC. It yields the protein CASTTGAVGNEQFF.

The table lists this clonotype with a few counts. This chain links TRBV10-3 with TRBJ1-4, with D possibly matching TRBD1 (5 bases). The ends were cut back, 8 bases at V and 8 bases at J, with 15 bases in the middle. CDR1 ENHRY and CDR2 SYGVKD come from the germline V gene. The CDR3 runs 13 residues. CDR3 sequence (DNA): TGTGCCATCCGGCCCGGGGACTACGAAAAACTGTTTTTT. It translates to CAIRPGDYEKLFF.